These 26 T cell receptor beta chains were all obtained from the same sample, sequenced in a study of T cells after yellow fever vaccination. TCRdb used MiXCR to reprocess the 5' RACE reads, holding one entry per CDR3 protein. Among a few hundred thousand distinct CDR3 sequences listed, about a sixth were seen once. The sequenced sample was PBMCs, obtained about 5 days after the first yellow fever vaccination. The source of these receptors is a man aged 18 to 35 who received the YFV17D yellow fever vaccine.

The V gene is TRBV29-1, the J gene TRBJ1-5; no reliable D call. There are 15 residues in the CDR3. The germline V gene has CDR1 SQVTM and CDR2 ANQGSEA. Deletions cut 4 bases from V and 3 bases from J, with 16 bases between. Here the CDR3 reads CSVVVVGPSNQPQHF. CDR3 DNA: TGCAGCGTTGTAGTCGTAGGACCGTCCAATCAGCCCCAGCATTTT.

The chain couples TRBV19 to TRBJ2-7, with 7 bases fitting TRBD1. The CDR3 spans 12 residues. Germline assignment: CDR1 LNHDA and CDR2 SQIVND (reference sequence). V was clipped by 10 bases and J by 3 bases; unmatched bases: 6. The CDR3 loop is CATRDSYYEQYF. CDR3 sequence (DNA): TGTGCCACCCGGGACAGCTACTACGAGCAGTACTTC.

In its sample, this clonotype was seen many times. The V gene is TRBV6-5, the J gene TRBJ2-5; no definite D call. The CDR3 totals 18 residues. Trimming cost V 0 bases and J 3 bases, with 20 bases left between them. The germline V gene has CDR1 MNHEY and CDR2 SVGAGI. CDR3: CASSYSIGRPHDKETQYF. The DNA for the CDR3 is TGTGCCAGCAGTTACTCGATCGGCAGGCCACACGATAAAGAGACCCAGTACTTC.

This clonotype occurred many times. The chain couples TRBV20-1 to TRBJ1-5; a weak D match, TRBD1 (6 bases). Germline CDR1 DFQATT, CDR2 SNEGSKA (reference sequence). V dropped 5 bases and J dropped 5 bases, with 10 bases sitting between them. This CDR3 contains 12 residues. The CDR3 reads CSAWDIDQPQHF. DNA for the CDR3: TGCAGTGCTTGGGACATTGATCAGCCCCAGCATTTT.

The V and J genes are TRBV7-2 and TRBJ2-1; the D is unclear. Trimming removed 5 bases at V and 7 bases at J, with 15 bases between. Looked up from germline, CDR1 is SGHTA and CDR2 is FQGNSA. The CDR3 has 14 amino acids. The CDR3 DNA reads TGTGCCAGCAGCCGGACCCTGGCCGTAAATGAGCAGTTCTTC. It yields the protein CASSRTLAVNEQFF.

This clonotype was counted only a few times. V gene TRBV27 combines with J gene TRBJ2-7, with 10 nucleotides matching TRBD1. The CDR3 totals 14 residues. Trimming took 5 bases from V and 12 from J; bases not matched to a gene: 13. Germline loops: CDR1 MNHEY, CDR2 SMNVEV (reference sequence). The chain's CDR3 is CASSRTGGPTRWYF. DNA for the CDR3: TGTGCCAGCAGTCGGACAGGGGGACCTACGAGATGGTACTTC.

The chain links TRBV7-9 to TRBJ1-4; D is possibly TRBD1 (5 bases). V lost 0 bases to trimming and J lost 12 bases, with 14 bases between them. The CDR3 extends over 14 amino acids. Germline CDR1 reads SEHNR; CDR2 reads FQNEAQ (reference sequence). This CDR3 reads CASSLALDSSELFF. CDR3 nucleotides: TGTGCCAGCAGCTTAGCCCTCGACAGTTCAGAACTGTTTTTT. Together with reference TRBV7-9 and TRBJ1-4, the CDR3 gives the full variable domain: DTGVSQNPRHKITKRGQNVTFRCDPISEHNRLYWYRQTLGQGPEFLTYFQNEAQLEKSRLLSDRFSAERPKGSFSTLEIQRTEQGDSAMYLCASSLALDSSELFFGSGTQLSVL.

The chain combines TRBV4-1 with TRBJ2-1, with D possibly TRBD2 on 7 matching bases. Trimming took 5 bases from V and 2 from J, leaving 16 bases between them. The CDR3 contains 16 residues. The germline CDR1 and CDR2 sequences are MGHRA and YSYEKL. The chain's CDR3 is CASSSKGGVPYNEQFF. The CDR3 DNA reads as TGCGCCAGCAGCTCCAAGGGGGGGGTTCCCTACAATGAGCAGTTCTTC.

The chain is built from TRBV25-1 and TRBJ1-2; D unresolved. Germline V gene sequence: CDR1 MGHDK, CDR2 SYGVNS. CDR3 length: 12 residues. Trimming took off 1 base at V and 8 bases at J, with 8 bases between the two ends. In DNA, the CDR3 is TGTGCCAGCAGTGAATCCGTGGGCGGCTACACCTTC. This encodes CASSESVGGYTF.

This clonotype was observed a handful of times. The chain has TRBV4-1 and TRBJ2-5; 11 nucleotides line up with TRBD1. The junction had 6 bases not matched to a gene; V was cut back by 4 bases and J by 5 bases. Per germline, CDR1 MGHRA and CDR2 YSYEKL. This CDR3 contains 15 residues. This CDR3 is CASSPGTGGRETQYF. The DNA for the CDR3 is TGCGCCAGCAGCCCGGGGACAGGGGGTCGGGAGACCCAGTACTTC.

This clonotype was seen more than once but under ten times. V usage is TRBV6-2 or TRBV6-3 and J usage is TRBJ1-5; possibly TRBD1 for D (5 bases). CDR1 and CDR2 from the germline V gene are MNHEY and SVGEGT. Trimming shortened V by 6 bases and J by 3 bases, and 12 bases separated the two germline ends. CDR3 size: 14 residues. Here the CDR3 DNA reads TGTGCCAGCAGCAGCAGGGTCGTCAATCAGCCCCAGCATTTT. Translated: CASSSRVVNQPQHF.

The chain joins TRBV6-2 or TRBV6-3 to TRBJ2-1; D may be TRBD1 (6 bases). V was clipped by 5 bases and J by 6 bases, with 11 bases between them. Germline assignment: CDR1 MNHEY and CDR2 SVGEGT. The CDR3 totals 13 residues. DNA for the CDR3: TGTGCCAGCAGTAACAGGGTTGGCAATGAGCAGTTCTTC. It translates to CASSNRVGNEQFF.

DNA of the CDR3: TGTGCCAGCAGCTCCCCGCAGGGGGAGACCCAGTACTTC. Translation: CASSSPQGETQYF. The chain links TRBV7-9 to TRBJ2-5; D may be TRBD1 (6 bases). The CDR3 totals 13 residues. The germline V gene has CDR1 SEHNR and CDR2 FQNEAQ (reference sequence). V lost 4 bases to trimming and J lost 5 bases, with 11 bases between them. Full variable domain (remainder filled in from reference TRBV7-9 and TRBJ2-5): DTGVSQNPRHKITKRGQNVTFRCDPISEHNRLYWYRQTLGQGPEFLTYFQNEAQLEKSRLLSDRFSAERPKGSFSTLEIQRTEQGDSAMYLCASSSPQGETQYFGPGTRLLVL.

The chain has TRBV9 and TRBJ1-1; possibly TRBD1 for D (5 bases). V lost 3 bases to trimming and J lost 3 bases, with 18 bases between them. CDR3 length: 16 residues. Looked up from germline, CDR1 is SGDLS and CDR2 is YYNGEE. The CDR3 loop reads CASSEGLLGMYTEAFF. CDR3 in DNA: TGTGCCAGCAGCGAGGGACTCCTAGGGATGTACACTGAAGCTTTCTTT. The full variable domain, completed using reference TRBV9 and TRBJ1-1, is DSGVTQTPKHLITATGQRVTLRCSPRSGDLSVYWYQQSLDQGLQFLIQYYNGEERAKGNILERFSAQQFPDLHSELNLSSLELGDSALYFCASSEGLLGMYTEAFFGQGTRLTVV.

V usage is TRBV15 and J usage is TRBJ2-1; D is possibly TRBD2 (5 bases). CDR3 size: 14 residues. Germline V gene sequence: CDR1 LNHNV, CDR2 YYDKDF (reference sequence). Trimming shortened V by 5 bases and J by 1 base, and 9 bases separated the two germline ends. CDR3 loop: CATSGSLSYNEQFF. CDR3 in DNA: TGTGCCACCAGCGGGAGTTTGTCCTACAATGAGCAGTTCTTC.

The chain carries TRBV5-1 and TRBJ1-1; D gene uncertain. The CDR3 is made up of 15 amino acids. V dropped 2 bases and J dropped 3 bases, with 14 bases sitting between them. CDR1 is SGHRS and CDR2 is YFSETQ in the germline V gene. The CDR3: CASSLHRAGDTEAFF. The CDR3 DNA reads as TGCGCCAGCAGCTTACATCGGGCCGGCGACACTGAAGCTTTCTTT. The complete variable domain, with remaining parts taken from reference TRBV5-1 and TRBJ1-1, reads KAGVTQTPRYLIKTRGQQVTLSCSPISGHRSVSWYQQTPGQGLQFLFEYFSETQRNKGNFPGRFSGRQFSNSRSEMNVSTLELGDSALYLCASSLHRAGDTEAFFGQGTRLTVV.

This clonotype was picked up a small number of times. The chain couples TRBV6-5 to TRBJ2-7; TRBD2 is a possible D gene (7 bases). This CDR3 has 15 amino acids. The V end was cut by 2 bases, the J end by 4 bases, with 15 bases between. The germline V gene has CDR1 MNHEY and CDR2 SVGAGI. The chain's CDR3 is CASSYGRGRRYEQYF. CDR3 DNA sequence: TGTGCCAGCAGTTACGGGCGGGGGCGCAGGTACGAGCAGTACTTC.

This clonotype was detected once. The V gene is TRBV5-4, the J gene TRBJ2-1, with a tentative D call TRBD2 (5 bases). This CDR3 has 16 residues. Trimming took off 0 bases at V and 10 bases at J, with 20 bases between the two ends. CDR1 is SGHNT and CDR2 is YYREEE in the germline V gene (reference sequence). The CDR3, as DNA: TGTGCCAGCAGCTTGGCCACTACCGCTAGCATCAACGAGCAGTTCTTC. This encodes CASSLATTASINEQFF.

This clonotype was seen a handful of times. The chain has TRBV4-2 and TRBJ2-1; 9 bases fit TRBD2. Germline lookup yields CDR1 LGHNA and CDR2 YNFKEQ. V shed 0 bases and J 4 bases; nucleotides not matched to a gene: 16. This CDR3 has 20 amino acids. CDR3 sequence (DNA): TGTGCCAGCAGCCAAGATGCCCTCTCTGCCATAGCGGGGGCATACAATGAGCAGTTCTTC. This gives the protein CASSQDALSAIAGAYNEQFF.

The CDR3 coding sequence is TGCGCCAGCAGCTTGGAACCGACAACAAGTTTATATGGCTACACCTTC. Its protein is CASSLEPTTSLYGYTF. The chain recombines TRBV5-1 with TRBJ1-2; D is undetermined. Germline lookup yields CDR1 SGHRS and CDR2 YFSETQ. The V and J ends lost 0 bases and 5 bases respectively, with 17 bases between them. This CDR3 contains 16 residues.

This clonotype has just a few counts. V usage is TRBV20-1 and J usage is TRBJ2-2; no clear D gene. Trimming pared 6 bases from V and 7 bases from J, leaving 12 bases between. Germline CDR1 is DFQATT and CDR2 is SNEGSKA (reference sequence). CDR3 length equals 12 residues. DNA of the CDR3: TGCAGTGCGGCCACAAGGGACGGGGAGCTGTTTTTT. Encoded protein: CSAATRDGELFF.

This clonotype was found many times. This sequence joins TRBV29-1 and TRBJ1-1; D is perhaps TRBD1 (5 bases). The CDR3 length is 13 residues. Germline V gene lookup returns CDR1 SQVTM and CDR2 ANQGSEA. Between the trimmed V and J ends, which lost 2 bases and 7 bases, there was a span of 14 bases. The CDR3 nucleotides read TGCAGCGTTGAACCGGGACGGGGGGATGAAGCTTTCTTT. Its protein product is CSVEPGRGDEAFF.

The gene calls are TRBV6-2 or TRBV6-3 and TRBJ2-7; 7 nucleotides match TRBD1. The ends lost 6 bases at V and 2 bases at J; junction bases unmatched: 10. CDR3 length: 15 amino acids. Germline V gene lookup returns CDR1 MNHEY and CDR2 SVGEGT. The CDR3 loop reads CASRPDRRIAYEQYF. The CDR3 DNA sequence: TGTGCCAGCAGGCCGGACAGGCGAATTGCCTACGAGCAGTACTTC.

This clonotype was seen more than once but under ten times. The rearrangement joins TRBV5-1 to TRBJ2-2; a possible D gene is TRBD1 (5 bases). With 5 bases removed from V and 3 bases from J, the gap between germline ends came to 14 bases. The CDR3 is 15 residues long. The germline gives CDR1 SGHRS, CDR2 YFSETQ. The CDR3 region is CASSSATGDTGELFF. As DNA, the CDR3 is TGCGCCAGCAGTTCCGCAACAGGAGACACCGGGGAGCTGTTTTTT.

This clonotype has more than one count but fewer than ten. The chain combines TRBV6-1 with TRBJ1-4; D call uncertain. Germline V gene lookup returns CDR1 MNHNS and CDR2 SASEGT. V was pared by 6 bases and J by 7 bases, with 15 bases between. CDR3 length: 14 amino acids. CDR3 DNA sequence: TGTGCCAGCAGCCTACACCGACTAGGTGAAAAACTGTTTTTT. Encoded protein: CASSLHRLGEKLFF.

This clonotype was picked up a small number of times. This chain uses TRBV12-3 or TRBV12-4 with TRBJ2-1, with 7 bases fitting TRBD2. Trimming took 4 bases from V and 14 from J; bases not matched to a gene: 5. This CDR3 contains 11 residues. The CDR3 region is CASSSGTIEFF. The CDR3 coding sequence is TGTGCCAGCAGTTCCGGGACTATCGAGTTCTTC.